The sequence of this T cell receptor beta chain was determined in a study of blood T cell repertoires in COVID-19. Study overall: Samples came from the United States, Italy and Spain, spanning acute and convalescent COVID-19.

A single count supports this clone. Trimming removed 2 bases from V and 0 bases from J, with 8 bases in between. Germline CDR1 is KGHSH and CDR2 is LQKENI. CDR3 size: 15 residues. As handled by the study authors: The authors estimated nucleated cell counts from reference gene primer amplification. Assay used: immunoSEQ multiplex PCR; TCRdb lists only in-frame clones, some missing. The V and J calls and the clone size are those of that table, but D and trimming were determined from the DNA. The sample consists of roughly 230,000 clones, 65% to 85% of them appearing once. The genes are TRBV18 and TRBJ1-3, with D uncertain. The sample taken for sequencing was peripheral blood. The source of this sequence is a man aged 40-55 years with active or convalescent COVID-19. In DNA, the CDR3 is TGTGCCAGCTCACCAACTCTCACCTCTGGAAACACCATATATTTT. This translates into CASSPTLTSGNTIYF.